These 19 T cell receptor beta chains were sequenced from one sample in a study of T cell responses to AZD1222 COVID-19 vaccine. TCRdb's copy holds only in-frame clones and misses some; the assay was immunoSEQ multiplex PCR. The sample includes 140,000 to 150,000 clones, 89% of them seen just once. This specimen was peripheral blood, taken 28 days after the second AZD1222 dose. The receptors derive from an adult who received the AZD1222 COVID-19 vaccine.

Only one count was recorded for this clone. This chain connects TRBV27 to TRBJ2-7; the match to TRBD1 covers 9 bases. This CDR3 has 15 amino acids. The V gene's germline CDR1 is MNHEY and CDR2 SMNVEV (reference sequence). With V trimmed by 2 bases and J by 3 bases, 5 bases remained unmatched. This CDR3 is CASSLGGQGVYEQYF. CDR3 DNA: TGTGCCAGCAGTTTAGGGGGACAGGGTGTCTACGAGCAGTACTTC.

The chain joins TRBV10-3 to TRBJ2-2; unclear D gene. This CDR3 is 15 amino acids long. Germline V gene lookup returns CDR1 ENHRY and CDR2 SYGVKD. Trimming left V 10 bases short and J 4 bases short, with 19 bases between. CDR3 sequence: CATAPLLSATGELFF. The CDR3 coding sequence is TGTGCCACCGCCCCGTTACTTTCGGCCACCGGGGAGCTGTTTTTT.

The chain joins TRBV6-5 to TRBJ1-3, with no clear D. Germline-derived CDR1 and CDR2 are MNHEY and SVGAGI. Trimming stripped 8 bases from V and 4 bases from J, with 18 bases between. The CDR3 runs 15 residues. CDR3 protein: CASRKGTGGGNTIYF. The CDR3 DNA reads TGTGCCAGCCGAAAGGGTACGGGCGGCGGAAACACCATATATTTT.

The chain employs TRBV27 and TRBJ2-7; a possible D gene is TRBD2 (6 bases). The CDR3 contains 15 residues. The germline V gene encodes CDR1 MNHEY and CDR2 SMNVEV (reference sequence). V lost 2 bases, J lost 4 bases, and 15 bases lay in between. The CDR3 coding sequence is TGTGCCAGCAGTTTAGGCGGGACCACACGGTACGAGCAGTACTTC. Encoded protein: CASSLGGTTRYEQYF.

V gene TRBV19 combines with J gene TRBJ2-3, with 13 bases identical to TRBD2. With 5 bases clipped from V and 4 bases from J, the junction kept 6 bases outside the gene matches. CDR3 size: 16 residues. Germline V gene lookup returns CDR1 LNHDA and CDR2 SQIVND (reference sequence). Written as DNA, the CDR3 is TGTGCCAGTAGTCTCCGGACTAGCGGGAGATCAGATACGCAGTATTTT. This gives the protein CASSLRTSGRSDTQYF.

The gene calls are TRBV3-1 (or the pseudogene TRBV3-2) and TRBJ1-5, with D possibly TRBD1 on 6 matching bases. CDR3 size: 14 residues. Per germline, CDR1 LGHDT and CDR2 YNNKEL (reference sequence). The V and J ends lost 2 bases and 4 bases respectively, with 9 bases between them. The CDR3 reads CASSQQGGNQPQHF. The CDR3 nucleotides read TGTGCCAGCAGCCAACAAGGGGGTAATCAGCCCCAGCATTTT.

This rearrangement joins TRBV7-2 to TRBJ1-1; D ambiguous. Germline values: CDR1 SGHTA, CDR2 FQGNSA. The V gene lost 3 bases and the J gene lost 4 bases, with 12 bases spanning the gap. This CDR3 has 14 residues. The CDR3 bases are TGTGCCAGCAGCTTCGAGGGTAGAGGCACTGAAGCTTTCTTT. Amino acid sequence: CASSFEGRGTEAFF. The whole variable domain, remainder taken from reference TRBV7-2 and TRBJ1-1, is GAGVSQSPSNKVTEKGKDVELRCDPISGHTALYWYRQSLGQGLEFLIYFQGNSAPDKSGLPSDRFSAERTGGSVSTLTIQRTQQEDSAVYLCASSFEGRGTEAFFGQGTRLTVV.

V usage is TRBV28 and J usage is TRBJ1-2; D is unclear. Trimming left V 3 bases short and J 1 base short, with 9 bases between. Germline CDR1 MDHEN, CDR2 SYDVKM. The CDR3 spans 14 residues. The CDR3 sequence: CASSFFAYNYGYTF. Written as DNA, the CDR3 is TGTGCCAGCAGTTTTTTTGCATATAACTATGGCTACACCTTC.

V gene TRBV27 combines with J gene TRBJ1-2; D ambiguous. V lost 8 bases, J lost 4 bases, and 17 bases lay in between. This CDR3 is built from 14 residues. Germline assignment: CDR1 MNHEY and CDR2 SMNVEV (reference sequence). CDR3 amino acids: CASATLGIPYGYTF. The CDR3 region has the DNA TGTGCCAGCGCTACATTAGGGATCCCCTATGGCTACACCTTC.

This chain uses TRBV4-3 with TRBJ2-1; 8 nucleotides align to TRBD1. CDR3 size: 18 residues. The germline CDR1 and CDR2 sequences are LGHNA and YSLEER. V lost 2 bases, J lost 6 bases, and 15 bases stayed unmatched. The CDR3: CASSQRPARTGGFNEQFF. The CDR3 region has the DNA TGCGCCAGCAGCCAACGCCCCGCTCGAACAGGGGGGTTCAATGAGCAGTTCTTC.

The chain uses TRBV28 and TRBJ1-2; 9 nucleotides agree with TRBD1. This CDR3 is built from 12 residues. With 6 bases clipped from V and 8 bases from J, the junction kept 4 bases outside the gene matches. Germline-derived CDR1 and CDR2 are MDHEN and SYDVKM. The CDR3 DNA sequence: TGTGCCAGCAGCCAGACAGGGGGAGGCTACACCTTC. Amino acid sequence: CASSQTGGGYTF.

The chain links TRBV18 to TRBJ1-5; D remains ambiguous. CDR3 size: 14 residues. Germline V gene data show CDR1 as KGHSH and CDR2 as LQKENI. Trimming left V 3 bases short and J 7 bases short, with 13 bases between. Here the CDR3 DNA reads TGTGCCAGCTCACCGTCGGAGGAAGGGCAGCCCCAGCATTTT. It is translated as CASSPSEEGQPQHF.

This chain links TRBV27 with TRBJ1-1; the match to TRBD1 covers 7 bases. This CDR3 region has 15 residues. Trimming at V came to 0 bases and at J to 2 bases, leaving 3 bases not matched to a gene. Germline V gene sequence: CDR1 MNHEY, CDR2 SMNVEV (reference sequence). CDR3 region: CASSLSGQKNTEAFF. The CDR3 bases are TGTGCCAGCAGTTTATCGGGACAGAAAAACACTGAAGCTTTCTTT.

J is TRBJ1-1 and V is TRBV12-3 or TRBV12-4; D is perhaps TRBD1 (6 bases). The V gene lost 6 bases and the J gene lost 4 bases, with 12 bases spanning the gap. This CDR3 comprises 13 residues. The CDR3 DNA is TGTGCCAGCAGCCCGAGGGGGTTCACTGAAGCTTTCTTT. Its protein product is CASSPRGFTEAFF.

The chain recombines TRBV10-2 with TRBJ1-4; tentative D call: TRBD1 (5 bases). The germline V gene has CDR1 WSHSY and CDR2 SAAADI. The V end lost 2 bases, the J end lost 4 bases, and 8 bases lay between the germline ends. There are 14 residues in the CDR3. Here the CDR3 reads CASSEPGVNEKLFF. CDR3 nucleotide sequence: TGCGCCAGCAGTGAGCCGGGGGTTAATGAAAAACTGTTTTTT.

The gene calls are TRBV18 and TRBJ2-5; weak D call: TRBD1 (6 bases). The CDR3 consists of 14 residues. CDR1 KGHSH and CDR2 LQKENI come from the germline V gene. The V end lost 0 bases, the J end lost 3 bases, and 8 bases lay between the germline ends. The CDR3 spells CASSPPAGEETQYF. Written as DNA, the CDR3 is TGTGCCAGCTCACCACCGGCAGGGGAAGAGACCCAGTACTTC. Variable domain in full (rest from reference TRBV18 and TRBJ2-5): NAGVMQNPRHLVRRRGQEARLRCSPMKGHSHVYWYRQLPEEGLKFMVYLQKENIIDESGMPKERFSAEFPKEGPSILRIQQVVRGDSAAYFCASSPPAGEETQYFGPGTRLLVL.

This chain links TRBV9 with TRBJ1-4; no definite D call. V was shortened by 3 bases and J by 8 bases, with 14 bases between the two germline ends. The CDR3 has 14 amino acids. Germline-derived CDR1 and CDR2 are SGDLS and YYNGEE. The CDR3 loop is CASSASASLEKLFF. The CDR3 DNA follows: TGTGCCAGCAGCGCATCCGCCAGCCTCGAAAAACTGTTTTTT.

The chain carries TRBV7-9 and TRBJ1-1; D gene uncertain. Trimming cost V 2 bases and J 1 base, with 5 bases left between them. CDR1 and CDR2 (germline): SEHNR, FQNEAQ (reference sequence). This CDR3 contains 13 residues. CDR3 sequence reads: CASSLQENTEAFF. The CDR3 region has the DNA TGTGCCAGCAGCTTACAGGAGAACACTGAAGCTTTCTTT.

Only one count was recorded for this clone. The genes are TRBV19 and TRBJ1-2; TRBD1 matches at 9 bases. This CDR3 contains 15 residues. The trim removed 4 bases at V and 4 bases at J, leaving 7 bases unmatched. CDR1 LNHDA and CDR2 SQIVND come from the germline V gene (reference sequence). CDR3 protein: CASSRLTGGGYGYTF. The CDR3 region has the DNA TGTGCCAGTAGTAGATTGACAGGGGGAGGCTATGGCTACACCTTC.